This T cell receptor (beta chain) comes out of a study of cytomegalovirus exposure and HLA in healthy donors. Primers: 60 Vbeta forward and 13 Jbeta reverse. Original processing methods: Unique TCR beta chains totaled 65 million to 95 million in a later count, with some 10 million of them shared. TCRdb's table, derived via immunoSEQ multiplex PCR, lists solely in-frame clones and lacks some. V, J and clone size reflect that table, while D and trimming were determined from the DNA. Here the sample spans 150,000 to 200,000 clones, 62% being singletons. Germline V gives CDR1 SQVTM, CDR2 ANQGSEA. The CDR3 runs 14 residues. The J segment lost 2 bases and the V segment lost 7 bases, leaving 8 bases of the junction unmatched.

This receptor was obtained from a man aged 35-49 years in good health and CMV-seronegative. Sequencing was carried out using PBMCs. The rearrangement uses TRBV29-1 and TRBJ2-1; TRBD1 matches 7 bases. The CDR3 spells CSAQDRRAYNEQFF. The CDR3 nucleotides are TGCAGCGCCCAGGACAGGAGAGCCTACAATGAGCAGTTCTTC.